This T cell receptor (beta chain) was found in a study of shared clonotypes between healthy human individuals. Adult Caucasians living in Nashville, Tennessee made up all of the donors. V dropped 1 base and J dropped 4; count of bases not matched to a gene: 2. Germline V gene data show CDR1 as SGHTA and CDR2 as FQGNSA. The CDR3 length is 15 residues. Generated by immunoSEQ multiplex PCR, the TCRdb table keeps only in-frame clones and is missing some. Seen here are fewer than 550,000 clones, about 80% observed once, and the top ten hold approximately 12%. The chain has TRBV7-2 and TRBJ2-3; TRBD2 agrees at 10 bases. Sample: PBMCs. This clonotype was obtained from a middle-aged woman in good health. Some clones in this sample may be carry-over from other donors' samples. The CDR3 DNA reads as TGTGCCAGCAGCTTAGGTCTAGCGGGAGCAGATACGCAGTATTTT. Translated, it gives CASSLGLAGADTQYF.